Here is one T cell receptor beta chain with its context. The data originate from a study of T cell changes during pregnancy in multiple sclerosis. Clones were read by immunoSEQ multiplex PCR, and TCRdb kept only the in-frame ones, dropping some. Of approximately 63,000 clones listed, roughly 91% are singletons. The germline V gene encodes CDR1 SGHDT and CDR2 YYEEEE. Trimming took off 4 bases at V and 5 bases at J, with 16 bases between the two ends. There are 14 residues in the CDR3. The origin of this receptor is a female donor in good health, enrolled as a control in a pregnancy study. The source was peripheral blood, collected after pregnancy. The V and J genes are TRBV5-6 and TRBJ2-7, with D unclear. In nucleotides, the CDR3 is TGTGCCAGCAGCGACCTGCCGACCCGGGACGAGCAGTACTTC. Protein: CASSDLPTRDEQYF. The full variable domain, in which reference TRBV5-6 and TRBJ2-7 provide the parts outside the CDR3, is DAGVTQSPTHLIKTRGQQVTLRCSPKSGHDTVSWYQQALGQGPQFIFQYYEEEERQRGNFPDRFSGHQFPNYSSELNVNALLLGDSALYLCASSDLPTRDEQYFGPGTRLTVT.